This note documents a single T cell receptor beta chain sequence. Its antigen remains unknown. The data are from a study of cytomegalovirus exposure and HLA in healthy donors. The CDR3 is made up of 13 amino acids. The germline gives CDR1 MNHEY, CDR2 SVGAGI. V was clipped by 2 bases and J by 8 bases; unmatched bases: 4. Study observations and caveats: Some V segments could not be told apart, so they were left out, TRBV6-2 and TRBV6-3 among them. In a later analysis, V- and J-gene trimming of beta chains associated with a DCLRE1C missense variant, replicated independently.

60 Vbeta and 13 Jbeta primers were used in PCR. Libraries were prepared by immunoSEQ multiplex PCR; TCRdb keeps only in-frame clonotypes and omits some of them. This repertoire shows roughly 130,000 clones, 80% found once; its top ten account for about 2.5%. The sequencing sample was made of PBMCs. The sequence was obtained from a man aged 30 to 39 in good health and CMV-seronegative. The J gene is TRBJ2-3, the V gene TRBV6-5; 7 bases match TRBD2. The CDR3 loop reads CASSYQTGGTQYF. The CDR3, as DNA: TGTGCCAGCAGTTACCAAACGGGAGGTACGCAGTATTTT.